These 23 T cell receptor beta chains originate from one sample sequenced in a study of cytomegalovirus exposure and HLA in healthy donors. Primers included in the PCR were 60 Vbeta and 13 Jbeta primers. The table came from immunoSEQ multiplex PCR; TCRdb's copy has only in-frame clones and leaves some out. The top ten hold 2.1% of the sample, which has roughly 130,000 clones, 73% seen once. What was sequenced was PBMCs. These receptor sequences come from a woman between 40 and 55 years old in good health and CMV-seropositive.

The rearrangement joins TRBV5-1 to TRBJ1-1, with TRBD1 as a possible D gene (6 bases). The CDR3 runs 14 residues. V dropped 4 bases and J dropped 6 bases, with 16 bases sitting between them. Germline V gene sequence: CDR1 SGHRS, CDR2 YFSETQ. The CDR3 reads CASSVEAGAAEAFF. The CDR3 nucleotides are TGCGCCAGCAGCGTGGAGGCGGGGGCCGCTGAAGCTTTCTTT. The whole variable domain, filled in from reference TRBV5-1 and TRBJ1-1, reads KAGVTQTPRYLIKTRGQQVTLSCSPISGHRSVSWYQQTPGQGLQFLFEYFSETQRNKGNFPGRFSGRQFSNSRSEMNVSTLELGDSALYLCASSVEAGAAEAFFGQGTRLTVV.

Only a few counts were recorded for this clone. The chain employs TRBV27 and TRBJ1-1, with D tentatively TRBD1 (5 bases). CDR1 is MNHEY and CDR2 is SMNVEV in the germline V gene (reference sequence). This CDR3 has 14 amino acids. V was pared by 6 bases and J by 0 bases, with 11 bases between. This CDR3 is CASRAGPLNTEAFF. The CDR3 DNA reads TGTGCCAGCAGGGCGGGGCCCTTGAACACTGAAGCTTTCTTT.

V gene TRBV28 combines with J gene TRBJ2-7; 9 bases align to TRBD1. The CDR3 consists of 15 residues. CDR1 is MDHEN and CDR2 is SYDVKM in the germline V gene. The ends lost 6 bases at V and 6 bases at J; junction bases unmatched: 12. The CDR3 loop reads CASSITGTGHREQYF. The CDR3 DNA follows: TGTGCCAGCAGCATCACGGGGACAGGGCATCGCGAGCAGTACTTC.

This clone was counted a few times. This chain uses TRBV6-6 with TRBJ1-4; D might be TRBD1 (5 bases). Per the germline V gene, CDR1 is MNHNY and CDR2 is SVGAGI (reference sequence). V shed 6 bases and J shed 6 bases, with 14 bases lying between them. The CDR3 is made up of 14 amino acids. The chain's CDR3 is CASRQGIRDEKLFF. DNA for the CDR3: TGTGCCAGCAGGCAAGGGATCAGGGATGAAAAACTGTTTTTT.

This chain uses TRBV6-1 with TRBJ1-2; 9 bases are a match to TRBD1. CDR3 length: 15 residues. CDR1 is MNHNS, CDR2 SASEGT, per germline. The J segment lost 2 bases and the V segment lost 4 bases, leaving 5 bases of the junction unmatched. The CDR3 is CASSVGTGRNYGYTF. The CDR3 nucleotides read TGTGCCAGCAGTGTTGGGACAGGGAGGAACTATGGCTACACCTTC.

J is TRBJ1-6 and V is TRBV11-2; the D gene is possibly TRBD1 (6 bases). The germline V gene encodes CDR1 SGHAT and CDR2 FQNNGV. The CDR3 is made up of 15 amino acids. Trimming removed 3 bases at V and 7 bases at J, with 13 bases between. The chain's CDR3 is CASSLGNRANSPLHF. The CDR3 DNA follows: TGTGCCAGCAGCTTGGGGAACAGGGCGAATTCACCCCTCCACTTT. Full variable domain (remainder filled in from reference TRBV11-2 and TRBJ1-6): EAGVAQSPRYKIIEKRQSVAFWCNPISGHATLYWYQQILGQGPKLLIQFQNNGVVDDSQLPKDRFSAERLKGVDSTLKIQPAKLEDSAVYLCASSLGNRANSPLHFGNGTRLTVT.

The V gene is TRBV7-2, the J gene TRBJ1-3, with D maybe TRBD1 (6 bases). V was clipped by 5 bases and J by 2 bases, with 19 bases between them. The CDR3 is made up of 17 amino acids. Germline V gives CDR1 SGHTA, CDR2 FQGNSA. CDR3 residues: CASSRLPQGPTGNTIYF. The DNA of the CDR3 is TGTGCCAGCAGCCGTCTGCCCCAGGGGCCGACTGGAAACACCATATATTTT.

The rearrangement links TRBV27 to TRBJ2-1; TRBD1 agrees at 8 bases. The CDR3 is made up of 16 amino acids. With V trimmed by 5 bases and J by 5 bases, 11 bases remained unmatched. Germline V lookup: CDR1 MNHEY, CDR2 SMNVEV (reference sequence). CDR3: CASSPPGTGFNNEQFF. The CDR3 DNA sequence: TGTGCCAGCAGTCCCCCCGGGACAGGATTTAACAATGAGCAGTTCTTC.

This chain joins TRBV2 and TRBJ1-2, with D uncertain. Per germline, CDR1 SNHLY and CDR2 FYNNEI. Trimming cost V 4 bases and J 3 bases, with 15 bases left between them. This CDR3 region has 15 residues. CDR3 nucleotides: TGTGCCAGCAGTGCCGAGCACACGGACTACTATGGCTACACCTTC. Translated, it gives CASSAEHTDYYGYTF.

This clone was counted between two and nine times. The chain couples TRBV7-8 to TRBJ1-5; tentatively, D is TRBD1 (5 bases). CDR1 is SGHVS and CDR2 is FQNEAQ in the germline V gene. Trimming took off 6 bases at V and 0 bases at J, with 12 bases between the two ends. There are 15 residues in the CDR3. The chain's CDR3 is CASRLDSLSNQPQHF. CDR3 in DNA: TGTGCCAGCAGACTCGACAGTCTTAGCAATCAGCCCCAGCATTTT.

This clone was counted a few times. This sequence joins TRBV11-3 and TRBJ2-1, with 8 bases aligning to TRBD2. V shed 6 bases and J 6 bases; nucleotides not matched to a gene: 7. The CDR3 sequence is 14 residues long. The germline V gene encodes CDR1 SGHNT and CDR2 YENEEA. CDR3: CASSAGLVANEQFF. The CDR3, as DNA: TGTGCCAGCAGTGCGGGACTAGTGGCCAATGAGCAGTTCTTC. The variable domain in full, with the rest retrieved from reference TRBV11-3 and TRBJ2-1, is EAGVVQSPRYKIIEKKQPVAFWCNPISGHNTLYWYLQNLGQGPELLIRYENEEAVDDSQLPKDRFSAERLKGVDSTLKIQPAELGDSAVYLCASSAGLVANEQFFGPGTRLTVL.

The V gene is TRBV27, the J gene TRBJ1-6; a possible D gene is TRBD1 (6 bases). Germline V gives CDR1 MNHEY, CDR2 SMNVEV (reference sequence). The CDR3 length is 16 residues. V was pared by 6 bases and J by 6 bases, with 18 bases between. CDR3 amino acids: CASSRTVPLLNSPLHF. CDR3 nucleotide sequence: TGTGCCAGCAGCCGGACAGTACCATTACTTAATTCACCCCTCCACTTT.

This clone was seen more than once but under ten times. The chain employs TRBV14 and TRBJ2-7; 9 positions agree with TRBD2. Germline loops: CDR1 SGHDN, CDR2 FVKESK. After removal of 0 bases from V and 7 bases from J, the junction contained 10 bases not matched to a gene. The CDR3 totals 16 residues. CDR3 sequence (DNA): TGTGCCAGCAGCCAAGAAGCGAGCGGGAGGAGGGGGGAGCAGTACTTC. Its protein product is CASSQEASGRRGEQYF.

The chain carries TRBV30 and TRBJ1-3; D perhaps matches TRBD1 (5 bases). In germline, CDR1 is GTSNPN, CDR2 SVGIG (reference sequence). The CDR3 sequence is 12 residues long. The V gene lost 4 bases and the J gene lost 4 bases, with 8 bases spanning the gap. Here the CDR3 DNA reads TGTGCCTGGATTTCAGGGGGAAACACCATATATTTT. It specifies CAWISGGNTIYF.

The rearrangement uses TRBV18 and TRBJ2-7; D is unresolved. The CDR3 has 12 amino acids. In germline, CDR1 is KGHSH, CDR2 LQKENI. V lost 5 bases to trimming and J lost 6 bases, with 11 bases between them. DNA for the CDR3: TGTGCCAGCTCAAGAAACAGCCCCGAGCAGTACTTC. This encodes CASSRNSPEQYF.

There are a few counts of this clone. The J gene is TRBJ2-1, the V gene TRBV10-3; TRBD1 agrees at 9 bases. The CDR3 consists of 14 residues. The ends lost 4 bases at V and 8 bases at J; junction bases unmatched: 6. Germline V gene sequence: CDR1 ENHRY, CDR2 SYGVKD. The CDR3 DNA sequence: TGTGCCATCAGTGGACAGGGGGAGTATGATGAGCAGTTCTTC. Translating gives CAISGQGEYDEQFF.

The chain employs TRBV19 and TRBJ1-1; TRBD1 aligns across 12 bases. V shed 7 bases and J 5 bases; nucleotides not matched to a gene: 14. Germline V lookup: CDR1 LNHDA, CDR2 SQIVND (reference sequence). The CDR3 has 17 amino acids. As DNA, the CDR3 is TGTGCCAGTAACCTAGGAGGGACAGGGGGCGTGGGGACTGAAGCTTTCTTT. It is translated as CASNLGGTGGVGTEAFF. The entire variable domain, with the rest obtained from reference TRBV19 and TRBJ1-1, is as follows: DGGITQSPKYLFRKEGQNVTLSCEQNLNHDAMYWYRQDPGQGLRLIYYSQIVNDFQKGDIAEGYSVSREKKESFPLTVTSAQKNPTAFYLCASNLGGTGGVGTEAFFGQGTRLTVV.

V usage is TRBV19 and J usage is TRBJ2-3; 7 bases agree with TRBD2. In germline, CDR1 is LNHDA, CDR2 SQIVND (reference sequence). CDR3 length equals 15 residues. V dropped 5 bases and J dropped 3; count of bases not matched to a gene: 8. The CDR3 nucleotides read TGTGCCAGTAGTTCAGTTTTGGGGGGGACAGATACGCAGTATTTT. It yields the protein CASSSVLGGTDTQYF.

This clone was seen a few times. The rearrangement uses TRBV19 and TRBJ1-1; D unresolved. The V end was cut by 5 bases, the J end by 1 base, with 8 bases between. From germline, CDR1 is LNHDA and CDR2 SQIVND (reference sequence). CDR3 size: 13 residues. CDR3 DNA sequence: TGTGCCAGTAGTCTGACTGGGAACACTGAAGCTTTCTTT. This sequence encodes CASSLTGNTEAFF.

The J gene is TRBJ2-7, the V gene TRBV4-3; the match to TRBD1 covers 8 bases. Per germline, CDR1 LGHNA and CDR2 YSLEER. V was clipped by 0 bases and J by 6 bases; unmatched bases: 13. The CDR3 spans 17 residues. CDR3 sequence reads: CASSQDVPLTGVTEQYF. The CDR3 DNA reads TGCGCCAGCAGCCAAGATGTCCCATTGACAGGGGTGACCGAGCAGTACTTC.

This clone is a singleton in its sample. The chain carries TRBV6-1 and TRBJ2-7; TRBD2 aligns across 7 bases. Per germline, CDR1 MNHNS and CDR2 SASEGT. Trimming took 3 bases from V and 7 from J; bases not matched to a gene: 6. CDR3 length: 13 residues. In DNA, the CDR3 is TGTGCCAGCAGTGATGTTCAGGGAGGGGAGCAGTACTTC. Its translation is CASSDVQGGEQYF.

CDR3 in DNA: TGTGCCAGCAGCCAGACGGGACAGGAACATCAGCCCCAGCATTTT. Translated, it gives CASSQTGQEHQPQHF. The chain couples TRBV16 to TRBJ1-5, with 8 bases fitting TRBD1. The length of the CDR3 is 15 residues. V lost 3 bases to trimming and J lost 5 bases; unmatched junction nucleotides: 6. Germline V lookup: CDR1 KGHSY, CDR2 FQNENV.

The genes are TRBV6-6 and TRBJ2-6; D remains ambiguous. V shed 6 bases and J shed 3 bases, with 12 bases lying between them. In germline, CDR1 is MNHNY, CDR2 SVGAGI (reference sequence). The CDR3 length is 15 residues. CDR3: CASSPLGVGANVLTF. The DNA for the CDR3 is TGTGCCAGCAGCCCCTTGGGCGTTGGGGCCAACGTCCTGACTTTC.